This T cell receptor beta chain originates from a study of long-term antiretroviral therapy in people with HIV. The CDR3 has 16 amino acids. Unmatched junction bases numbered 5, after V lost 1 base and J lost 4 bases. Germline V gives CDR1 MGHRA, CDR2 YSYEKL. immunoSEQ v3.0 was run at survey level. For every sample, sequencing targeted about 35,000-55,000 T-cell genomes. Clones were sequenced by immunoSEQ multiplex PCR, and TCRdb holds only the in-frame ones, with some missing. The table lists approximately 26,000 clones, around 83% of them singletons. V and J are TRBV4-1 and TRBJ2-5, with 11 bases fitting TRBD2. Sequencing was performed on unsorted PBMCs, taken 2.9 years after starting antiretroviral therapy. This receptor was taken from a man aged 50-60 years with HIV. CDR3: CASSQVIAGGGETQYF. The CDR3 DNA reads TGCGCCAGCAGCCAAGTAATAGCGGGGGGGGGAGAGACCCAGTACTTC.